Sequencing of this T cell receptor beta chain was carried out in a study of T cells in localized non-small cell lung cancer. Study outcomes and limitations: Appearance in adjacent lung was seen for a median around 60 of the top 100 tumor clones. Higher blood T cell density tracked longer overall survival. Peak T cell clonality was found in uninvolved adjacent lung, exceeding tumor. Sequencing was restricted to one tumor region; therefore, heterogeneity remains possible.

Using immunoSEQ multiplex PCR, the repertoire was profiled, and TCRdb retains in-frame clones only, with some absent. The table includes more than 15,000 clones, about 91% detected once. Of note for this clone: Its antigen is currently unknown.

The sequenced sample was peripheral blood, obtained before any cancer treatment. The origin of this receptor is a female donor of 60 years or more with stage III squamous cell lung carcinoma.

In DNA form, the CDR3 reads TGTGCCAGCAGTGTGGGACTAGCTCAGGAGCAGTTCTTC. Translated: CASSVGLAQEQFF. The chain is built from TRBV2 and TRBJ2-1, with 9 positions matching TRBD2. This CDR3 is built from 13 residues. J was trimmed by 10 bases and V by 4 bases; bases with no gene match: 5. Germline CDR1 and CDR2: SNHLY and FYNNEI.